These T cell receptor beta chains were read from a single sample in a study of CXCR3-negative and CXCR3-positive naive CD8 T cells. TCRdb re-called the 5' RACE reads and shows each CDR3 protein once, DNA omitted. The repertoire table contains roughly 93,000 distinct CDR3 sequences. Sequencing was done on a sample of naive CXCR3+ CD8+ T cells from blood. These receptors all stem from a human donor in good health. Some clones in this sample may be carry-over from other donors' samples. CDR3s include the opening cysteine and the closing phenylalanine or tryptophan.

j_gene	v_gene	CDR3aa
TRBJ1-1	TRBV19	CASSTDRVTEAFF
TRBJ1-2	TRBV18	CASSPNGQDNYGYTF
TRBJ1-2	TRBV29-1	CSVPWSNYGYTF
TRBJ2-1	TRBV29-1	CSVEDLLPRDRELIQFF
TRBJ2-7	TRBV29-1	CSVYVLDKGPYEQYF
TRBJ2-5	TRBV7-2	CASSLEGEEETQYF
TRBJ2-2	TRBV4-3	CASSQDTAEDTGELFF
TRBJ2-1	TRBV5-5	CASSLYAEAFGYNEQFF
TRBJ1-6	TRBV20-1	CSAREAAVNSPLHF
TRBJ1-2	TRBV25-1	CASSTRTRNNYGYTF
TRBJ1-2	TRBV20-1	CSARDHGQDNYGYTF
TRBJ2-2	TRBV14	CASSQERQYTGELFF
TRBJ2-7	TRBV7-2	CASSLVGLAGGLNEQYF
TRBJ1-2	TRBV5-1	CASSKTGQRANYGYTF
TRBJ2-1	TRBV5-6	CASSLRTDYNEQFF
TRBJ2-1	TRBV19	CASSPGVQVNEQFF
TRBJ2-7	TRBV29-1	CSVVWDSYEQYF
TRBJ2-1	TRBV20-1	CSARDGQLDPRNEQFF
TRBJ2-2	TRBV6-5	CASSHTGELFF
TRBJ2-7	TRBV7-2	CASSLAQTGFNEQYF
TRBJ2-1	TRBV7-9	CASSLGDVGYNEQFF
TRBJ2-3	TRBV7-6	CASSLVSADTQYF
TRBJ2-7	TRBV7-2	CASSSGTAVYEQYF
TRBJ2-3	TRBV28	CASSKTSGGSTDTQYF
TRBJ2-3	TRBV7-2	CASSLALDRGRLIDTQYF
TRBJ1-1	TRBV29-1	CSVPTGGREAFF
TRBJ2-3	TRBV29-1	CSVGGGGWDTDTQYF
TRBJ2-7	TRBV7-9	CASSTSERSYEQYF
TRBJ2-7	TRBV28	CASRVPDRGGYEQYF
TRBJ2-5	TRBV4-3	CASSQGTAVGAGGETQYF
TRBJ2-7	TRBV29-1	CSAGRVSYEQYF
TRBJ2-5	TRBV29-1	CSVERTGVPQETQYF
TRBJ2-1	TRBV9	CASSARPGPNNEQFF
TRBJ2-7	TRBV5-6	CASSPGTYSYEQYF
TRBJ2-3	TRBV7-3	CASSFSGGADTQYF
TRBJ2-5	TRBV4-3	CASSQALTAGGPGQETQYF